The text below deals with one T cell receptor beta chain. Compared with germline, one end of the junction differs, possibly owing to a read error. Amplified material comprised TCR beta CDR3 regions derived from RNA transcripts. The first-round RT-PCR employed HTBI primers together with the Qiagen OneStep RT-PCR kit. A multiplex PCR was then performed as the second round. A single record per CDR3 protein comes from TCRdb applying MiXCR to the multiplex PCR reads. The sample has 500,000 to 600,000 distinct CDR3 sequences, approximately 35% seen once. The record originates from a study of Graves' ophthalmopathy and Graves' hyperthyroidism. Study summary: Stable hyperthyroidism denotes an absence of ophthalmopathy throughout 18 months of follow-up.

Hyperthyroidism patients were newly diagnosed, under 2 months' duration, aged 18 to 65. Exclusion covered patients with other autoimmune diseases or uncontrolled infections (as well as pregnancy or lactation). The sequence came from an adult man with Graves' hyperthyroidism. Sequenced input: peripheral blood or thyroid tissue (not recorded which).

The CDR3 loop is CASSLLAGGLDTQYF. The CDR3 nucleotides read TGTGCTAGCAGCTTGCTAGCGGGGGGTCTGGATACGCAGTATTTT. The chain uses TRBV7-7 and TRBJ2-3; 11 bases are a match to TRBD2. The CDR3 sequence is 15 residues long. The germline gives CDR1 SSHAT, CDR2 FNYEAQ (reference sequence).